This T cell receptor beta chain was obtained from a study of OX40 agonist ivuxolimab in advanced cancers. In the study overall: The costimulatory receptor OX40 (CD134) was targeted by ivuxolimab, a fully human IgG2 agonistic monoclonal antibody. Intravenous ivuxolimab was administered to patients every 2 weeks at six dose levels: 0.01, 0.1, 0.3, 1.5, 3 and 10 mg/kg. Among the roughly 50 dose-escalation patients, 19 had hepatocellular carcinoma, around 15 melanoma, 9 renal cell carcinoma and 9 head and neck cancer. A male proportion of around 83% and a mean age of 60 years, ranging from 23 to 79, were recorded for the dose-escalation cohort. Patients were allowed to have had prior anti-PD-1, anti-PD-L1 or anti-CTLA-4 therapy, and 40% of the dose-escalation patients had previously received checkpoint inhibitors. Partial responses occurred in three dose-escalation patients, of whom one had hepatocellular carcinoma and two had cutaneous melanoma. The point of sequencing TCRbeta in the periphery was to test whether ivuxolimab changed TCR sequence diversity and drove clonal T-cell expansion. The paper covers the monotherapy dose-escalation part of the phase I ivuxolimab trial, which included N ≈ 50 patients.

Study-wide conclusions, independent of this receptor: The antigen specificity of the peripheral T cells that underwent clonal expansion was not determined. At doses of 0.1 to 3.0 mg/kg, clonal expansion of both CD4+ and CD8+ blood T cells was observed from baseline to week 6. After ivuxolimab, CD8+ T cells had more expanded clones than CD4+ T cells on average. Low levels of normalized T-cell clonal expansion were also seen in some nonresponding patients. In the 0.1-3.0 mg/kg groups, partial responders were among the patients with the lowest normalized peripheral clonal expansion, particularly in CD8+ T cells.

The trial excluded patients who had a history of autoimmune disease or were on systemic immunosuppression. In every dose cohort, peripheral blood was drawn for TCR sequencing at baseline, cycle 4 day 1, and cycle 7 day 1. Samples were obtained from an open-label, multicenter, first-in-human phase I dose-escalation trial of ivuxolimab. Adults with locally advanced or metastatic melanoma, renal cell carcinoma, hepatocellular carcinoma or head and neck squamous cell carcinoma were enrolled in the trial. Before TCR sequencing, CD4+ and CD8+ T cells were separately sorted from peripheral blood. This clone came up once. No antigen is known for it. Base-call qualities are not available, and no considerably larger clone is one nucleotide away. For CDR1 and CDR2, the germline V gene (reference sequence) lists SGHNT and YYREEE. The CDR3 holds 12 amino acids from the cysteine to the phenylalanine. The DNA shown is the 36-base CDR3, in frame from base 1. A distance of 10 bases separates the germline ends of V and J, which lose 4 bases and 5 bases respectively.

For sequencing of the TCRbeta CDR3 region, genomic DNA was extracted from the sorted cells. The immunoSEQ Assay was used to sequence the TCRbeta CDR3 regions. Held by TCRdb, this immuneACCESS table contains in-frame sequences only and omits some clones. Under half of the omission traces to an unresolved V gene where checked; the cause of the rest is unknown. Present in this sample are tens of thousands of clones, about 86% of which were seen just once. The ten largest make up 2.5% to 3% of the sample. The sequence links TRBV5-4 to TRBJ2-7; TRBD2 could be the D gene, as 6 bases match. The TCR originated in an adult with an advanced solid tumor such as melanoma, head and neck, liver or kidney cancer. The sample was CD4+ or CD8+ T cells sorted from blood, taken in a trial of the OX40 agonist ivuxolimab. The CDR3 protein sequence reads: CASSPGLDEQYF. The DNA sequence reads TGTGCCAGCAGCCCGGGACTCGACGAGCAGTACTTC.